These T cell receptor beta chains were read from a single sample in a study of shared clonotypes between healthy human individuals. Assay: immunoSEQ multiplex PCR; the TCRdb copy retains only in-frame clones and omits some. The sample yields under 850,000 clones, more than 85% seen once. Material for sequencing was naive CD8+ T cells sorted from blood. These receptors were collected from a man aged 25 to 40 in good health. CDR3s include the opening cysteine and the closing phenylalanine or tryptophan. Each record gives: clone size, CDR3 length, V gene, J gene, D gene, CDR3 protein, CDR3 DNA. The D gene is left open where the match is weak. Clone size is given for some rows only: seen once, a few or many times, or a class if the clone is expanded.

size: .
length: 13
V: TRBV11-3
J: TRBJ1-3
D: .
CDR3: CASSSDTSGTIYF
DNA: TGTGCCAGCAGCTCGGATACGAGTGGCACCATATATTTT

size: .
length: 15
V: TRBV7-3
J: TRBJ2-3
D: .
CDR3: CASSVEWSPRDTQYF
DNA: TGTGCCAGCAGCGTCGAGTGGAGCCCACGAGATACGCAGTATTTT

size: .
length: 20
V: TRBV4-3
J: TRBJ2-1
D: .
CDR3: CASSQDARAGVGPLKSEQFF
DNA: TGCGCCAGCAGCCAAGATGCCAGGGCCGGGGTGGGCCCCTTGAAGAGTGAGCAGTTCTTC

size: .
length: 17
V: TRBV9
J: TRBJ2-1
D: TRBD2
CDR3: CASSAQPGLAVGHEQFF
DNA: TGTGCCAGCAGCGCTCAACCGGGACTAGCAGTAGGGCATGAGCAGTTCTTC

size: .
length: 15
V: TRBV7-9
J: TRBJ1-2
D: .
CDR3: CASSLQGWKLDGYTF
DNA: TGTGCCAGCAGCTTACAGGGGTGGAAGTTGGATGGCTACACCTTC

size: .
length: 12
V: TRBV29-1
J: TRBJ1-1
D: .
CDR3: CSVVSLMARAFF
DNA: TGCAGCGTTGTTTCATTAATGGCAAGGGCTTTCTTT

size: .
length: 13
V: TRBV9
J: TRBJ2-7
D: .
CDR3: CASSEGGVGEQYF
DNA: TGTGCCAGCAGCGAAGGGGGAGTGGGCGAGCAGTACTTC

size: once
length: 13
V: TRBV5-1
J: TRBJ2-7
D: .
CDR3: CASSLALDYEQYF
DNA: TGCGCCAGCAGCTTGGCCTTGGACTACGAGCAGTACTTC

size: .
length: 13
V: TRBV2
J: TRBJ2-5
D: .
CDR3: CASSDPRQETQYF
DNA: TGTGCCAGCAGTGATCCGAGACAAGAGACCCAGTACTTC

size: .
length: 17
V: TRBV14
J: TRBJ2-1
D: .
CDR3: CASSQESRGVRINEQFF
DNA: TGTGCCAGCAGCCAAGAGAGCAGGGGGGTAAGAATCAATGAGCAGTTCTTC

size: .
length: 15
V: TRBV11-2
J: TRBJ1-5
D: .
CDR3: CASSSVEDHNQPQHF
DNA: TGTGCCAGCAGCTCTGTAGAGGACCACAATCAGCCCCAGCATTTT

size: .
length: 13
V: TRBV14
J: TRBJ2-5
D: .
CDR3: CASSQERRETQYF
DNA: TGTGCCAGCAGCCAAGAGCGGCGGGAGACCCAGTACTTC

size: .
length: 13
V: TRBV7-9
J: TRBJ1-2
D: TRBD1
CDR3: CASRPGTAYGYTF
DNA: TGTGCCAGCAGGCCCGGGACAGCTTATGGCTACACCTTC

size: .
length: 11
V: TRBV28
J: TRBJ1-1
D: .
CDR3: CASRGHTEAFF
DNA: TGTGCCAGCAGGGGGCACACTGAAGCTTTCTTT

size: .
length: 15
V: TRBV27
J: TRBJ1-5
D: TRBD1
CDR3: CASSGTGGGRQPQHF
DNA: TGTGCCAGCAGTGGGACAGGGGGCGGACGGCAGCCCCAGCATTTT

size: .
length: 13
V: TRBV14
J: TRBJ1-1
D: .
CDR3: CASSQEAASEAFF
DNA: TGTGCCAGCAGCCAAGAGGCGGCCTCTGAAGCTTTCTTT

size: once
length: 18
V: TRBV27
J: TRBJ2-2
D: .
CDR3: CASSLSGAGPSNTGELFF
DNA: TGTGCCAGCAGTTTATCGGGAGCGGGCCCATCGAACACCGGGGAGCTGTTTTTT

size: once
length: 15
V: TRBV7-9
J: TRBJ2-7
D: TRBD1
CDR3: CASSSADRSTYEQYF
DNA: TGTGCCAGCAGCTCCGCGGACAGGTCTACCTACGAGCAGTACTTC

size: .
length: 13
V: TRBV11-2
J: TRBJ2-7
D: TRBD1
CDR3: CASSLGQVYEQYF
DNA: TGTGCCAGCAGCCTGGGACAGGTCTACGAGCAGTACTTC

size: .
length: 14
V: TRBV9
J: TRBJ2-5
D: .
CDR3: CASSPGGGDGTQYF
DNA: TGTGCCAGCAGCCCCGGAGGGGGGGATGGGACCCAGTACTTC

size: .
length: 15
V: TRBV5-1
J: TRBJ2-5
D: TRBD2
CDR3: CASTRKRGPQETQYF
DNA: TGCGCCAGCACCCGGAAGCGGGGCCCCCAAGAGACCCAGTACTTC

size: .
length: 17
V: TRBV27
J: TRBJ2-3
D: TRBD2
CDR3: CASNRTSGVSSTDTQYF
DNA: TGTGCCAGCAATCGGACTAGCGGCGTTTCTAGCACAGATACGCAGTATTTT

size: .
length: 15
V: TRBV14
J: TRBJ2-7
D: .
CDR3: CASSQGQVPFYEQYF
DNA: TGTGCCAGCAGCCAAGGTCAGGTGCCTTTCTACGAGCAGTACTTC